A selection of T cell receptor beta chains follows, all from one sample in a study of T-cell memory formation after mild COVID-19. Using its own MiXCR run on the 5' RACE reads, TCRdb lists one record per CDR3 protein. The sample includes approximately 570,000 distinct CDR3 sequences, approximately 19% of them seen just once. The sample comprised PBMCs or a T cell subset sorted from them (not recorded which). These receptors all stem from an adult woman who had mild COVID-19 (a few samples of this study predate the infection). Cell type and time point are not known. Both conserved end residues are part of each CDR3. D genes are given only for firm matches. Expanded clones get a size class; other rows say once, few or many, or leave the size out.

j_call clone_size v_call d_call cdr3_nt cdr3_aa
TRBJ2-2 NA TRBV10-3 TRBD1 TGTGCCACTAAGGGGGCAGGGAGAACCGGGGAGCTGTTTTTT CATKGAGRTGELFF
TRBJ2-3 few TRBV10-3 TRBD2 TGTGCCATCAGTGAGGGGACTAGCGGGAGGAGTAGGACAGATACGCAGTATTTT CAISEGTSGRSRTDTQYF
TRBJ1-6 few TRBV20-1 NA TGCAGTGCTAGGCCCGAGAGCTCCTATAATTCACCCCTCCACTTT CSARPESSYNSPLHF
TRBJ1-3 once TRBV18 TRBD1 TGTGCCAGCTCACCAACAGGGGGTTTCGCTGGAAACACCATATATTTT CASSPTGGFAGNTIYF
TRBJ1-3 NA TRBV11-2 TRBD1 TGTGCCAGCAGCTCAACGAAACTGGACAGGGGCGGAAACACCATATATTTT CASSSTKLDRGGNTIYF
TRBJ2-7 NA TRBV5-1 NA TGCGCCAGCAGCTTGGGAGGCAGGGAATATACGGGGCAGTACTTC CASSLGGREYTGQYF
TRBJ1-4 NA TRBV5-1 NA TGCGCCAGCAGCATAGGACAAGGAGGTGAAAAACTGTTTTTT CASSIGQGGEKLFF
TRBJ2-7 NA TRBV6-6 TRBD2 TGTGCCAGCAGAGCGACTAGCGGGGCCTACGAGCAGTACTTC CASRATSGAYEQYF
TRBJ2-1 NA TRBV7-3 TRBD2 TGTGCCAGCAGCTTGATCGGGACTAGCGGGGGAAACGATGAGCAGTTCTTC CASSLIGTSGGNDEQFF
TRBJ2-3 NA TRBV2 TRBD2 TGTGCCAGCTCCCCGACGGGGGGTAAGGGAACAGATACGCAGTATTTT CASSPTGGKGTDTQYF
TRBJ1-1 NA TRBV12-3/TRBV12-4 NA TGTGCCAGCAGTTTAGGTAAGGGGACTGAAGCTTTCTTT CASSLGKGTEAFF
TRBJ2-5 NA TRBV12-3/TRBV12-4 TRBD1 TGTGCCAGCAGGACGACAGGGTCGGAGACCCAGTACTTC CASRTTGSETQYF
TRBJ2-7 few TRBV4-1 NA TGCGCCAGCAGCCAGCAAGCACAGACCTACGAGCAGTACTTC CASSQQAQTYEQYF
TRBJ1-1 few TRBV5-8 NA TGTGCCAGCAGCAAGGACGGGAACACTGAAGCTTTCTTT CASSKDGNTEAFF
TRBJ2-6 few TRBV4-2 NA TGTGCCAGCAGCCAAGAGTTCTCTGGGGCCAACGTCCTGACTTTC CASSQEFSGANVLTF
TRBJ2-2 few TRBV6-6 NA TGTGCCAGCAGTCGATATGTAAGCGGCACCGGGGAGCTGTTTTTT CASSRYVSGTGELFF
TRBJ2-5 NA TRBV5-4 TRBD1 TGTGCCAGCAGCCTTAACAGGGGGCGGGAAGAGACCCAGTACTTC CASSLNRGREETQYF
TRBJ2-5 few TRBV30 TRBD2 TGTGCCTGGAGACGGACTAGCGGGGGAGAGACCCAGTACTTC CAWRRTSGGETQYF
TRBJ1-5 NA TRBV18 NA TGTGCCAGCTCACCAGGTGTGGTAGGACAGCCCCAGCATTTT CASSPGVVGQPQHF
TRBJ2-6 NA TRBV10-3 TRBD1 TGTGCCATCAGCCAGACAGGGACTGGGGCCAACGTCCTGACTTTC CAISQTGTGANVLTF
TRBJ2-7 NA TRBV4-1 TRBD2 TGCGCCAGCAGCCAAGTCGCCGGGACTAGCGGGGACCCCTACGAGCAGTACTTC CASSQVAGTSGDPYEQYF
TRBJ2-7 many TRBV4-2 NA TGTGCCAGCAGCCAAGATCTAAGGCCGGCCCTGGAGCAGTACTTC CASSQDLRPALEQYF
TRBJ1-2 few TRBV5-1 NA TGCGCCAGCAGCTTGGTTGTTGCCAGGGACTACACCTTC CASSLVVARDYTF
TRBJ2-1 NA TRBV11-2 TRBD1 TGTGCCAGCAGCTTAAGAGAGGTAACAGGGGATTACTACAATGAGCAGTTCTTC CASSLREVTGDYYNEQFF
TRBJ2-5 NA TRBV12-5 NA TGTGCTAGTGGTTTGGGCATTACGGAGACCCAGTACTTC CASGLGITETQYF
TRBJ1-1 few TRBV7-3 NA TGTGCCAGCAGCCGGGGAGGCGCTGAAGCTTTCTTT CASSRGGAEAFF
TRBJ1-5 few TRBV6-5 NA TGTGCCAGCAGGTCGGAAATCAATCAGCCCCAGCATTTT CASRSEINQPQHF
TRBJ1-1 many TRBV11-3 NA TGTGCCAGCAGCTTAGCGTGGACAGAGCCGGACACTGAAGCTTTCTTT CASSLAWTEPDTEAFF
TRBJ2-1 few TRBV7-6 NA TGTGCCAGCAGCTTACAACAGGGCTCCTACAATGAGCAGTTCTTC CASSLQQGSYNEQFF
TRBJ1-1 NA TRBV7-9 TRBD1 TGTGCCAGCAGCTCTGGACAGGGGGTTAGGGGCACTGAAGCTTTCTTT CASSSGQGVRGTEAFF
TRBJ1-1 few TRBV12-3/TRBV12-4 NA TGTGCCAGCAAAGGGACATCCATGAACACTGAAGCTTTCTTT CASKGTSMNTEAFF
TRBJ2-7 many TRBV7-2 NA TGTGCCAGCAGCTTAGGCTACTCCTACGAGCAGTACTTC CASSLGYSYEQYF
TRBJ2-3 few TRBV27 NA TGTGCCAGCAGCTCGACGTCGCGACAGGTCACAGATACGCAGTATTTT CASSSTSRQVTDTQYF
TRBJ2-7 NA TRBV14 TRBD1 TGTGCCAGCAGCATGGACAGGGGCTACGAGCAGTACTTC CASSMDRGYEQYF
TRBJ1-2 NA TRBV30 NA TGTGCCTGGAGCCCGGGGGGTAGGGATGGCTACACCTTC CAWSPGGRDGYTF
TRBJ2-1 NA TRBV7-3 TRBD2 TGTGCCAGCAGCTTAGGAGGACTAGCGGGAGGGAGCTCCTACAATGAGCAGTTCTTC CASSLGGLAGGSSYNEQFF
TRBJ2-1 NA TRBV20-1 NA TGCAGTGCTAGAGTGTTGGGTAGCTCCTACAATGAGCAGTTCTTC CSARVLGSSYNEQFF
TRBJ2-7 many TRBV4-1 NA TGTGCCAGCAGCCAAGGAAGCTCCTACGAGCAGTACTTC CASSQGSSYEQYF
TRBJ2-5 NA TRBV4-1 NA TGCGCCAGCAGCCAAGAGACAACTTTGGGCGCAACTCAAGAGACCCAGTACTTC CASSQETTLGATQETQYF
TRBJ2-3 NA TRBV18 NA TGTGCCAGCTCACCCCAAAGTAAGCGGACCGGAGATACGCAGTATTTT CASSPQSKRTGDTQYF
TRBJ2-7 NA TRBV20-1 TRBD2 TGCAGTGCTAGAGATCCAGCGGGACTAGCCCACGAGCAGTACTTC CSARDPAGLAHEQYF